What follows are 13 T cell receptor beta chains derived from one specimen sequenced in a study of blood T cell repertoires in COVID-19. TCRdb's table, derived via immunoSEQ multiplex PCR, lists solely in-frame clones and lacks some. The sample has about 69,000 clones, under 95% seen once; the top ten hold less than 6%. Sequencing input: peripheral blood. The origin of the receptors is a woman aged 55-75 years with active COVID-19.

J is TRBJ2-1 and V is TRBV5-1; the match to TRBD2 covers 8 bases. The germline V gene encodes CDR1 SGHRS and CDR2 YFSETQ. The trim removed 4 bases at V and 6 bases at J, leaving 9 bases unmatched. The CDR3 is 15 amino acids. The DNA of the CDR3 is TGCGCCAGCAGCCCTGAGGGACTAGAGAGCAATGAGCAGTTCTTC. Translated, it gives CASSPEGLESNEQFF.

The chain has TRBV28 and TRBJ2-1, with a possible D match to TRBD2 (5 bases). This CDR3 has 14 residues. Germline V gives CDR1 MDHEN, CDR2 SYDVKM. Trimming removed 4 bases at V and 7 bases at J, with 14 bases between. The CDR3 reads CASSSPTIRNEQFF. The CDR3 DNA reads TGTGCCAGCAGTTCCCCGACTATTAGGAATGAGCAGTTCTTC. Looking up the rest from reference TRBV28 and TRBJ2-1 gives the full variable domain: DVKVTQSSRYLVKRTGEKVFLECVQDMDHENMFWYRQDPGLGLRLIYFSYDVKMKEKGDIPEGYSVSREKKERFSLILESASTNQTSMYLCASSSPTIRNEQFFGPGTRLTVL.

The V gene is TRBV19, the J gene TRBJ2-7; weak D call: TRBD2 (5 bases). The CDR3 loop spans 15 amino acids. V lost 3 bases and J 2 bases, leaving 14 bases between the germline ends. Germline V CDR1 and CDR2: LNHDA, SQIVND (reference sequence). CDR3 in DNA: TGTGCCAGTAGTATGGGTCGTGGGAGACCCTACGAGCAGTACTTC. This codes for CASSMGRGRPYEQYF.

CDR3: CASSLGGQGPYEQYF. The CDR3 DNA follows: TGTGCCAGCAGCTTAGGGGGTCAGGGCCCCTACGAGCAGTACTTC. This chain joins TRBV11-2 and TRBJ2-7; possibly TRBD1 for D (5 bases). The CDR3 has 15 residues. Trimming took 1 base from V and 2 from J, leaving 12 bases between them. The germline V gene encodes CDR1 SGHAT and CDR2 FQNNGV.

Many counts were recorded for this clone. The gene calls are TRBV5-6 and TRBJ1-5; D is unresolved. The ends were cut back, 3 bases at V and 2 bases at J, with 6 bases in the middle. Germline V gene sequence: CDR1 SGHDT, CDR2 YYEEEE. CDR3 length: 13 amino acids. CDR3 residues: CASSYTGNQPQHF. CDR3 in DNA: TGTGCCAGCAGCTACACAGGCAATCAGCCCCAGCATTTT.

The chain has TRBV19 and TRBJ2-5, with D tentatively TRBD1 (6 bases). V was trimmed by 4 bases and J by 2 bases, leaving 17 bases between them. Germline V gene data show CDR1 as LNHDA and CDR2 as SQIVND (reference sequence). The CDR3 is made up of 16 amino acids. For the CDR3, the DNA is TGTGCCAGTAGTAGGACACACAGAGGGGGTCAAGAGACCCAGTACTTC. Amino acids: CASSRTHRGGQETQYF.

This clone was detected only once. The chain has TRBV6-1 and TRBJ1-2, with 7 bases fitting TRBD1. The germline V gene encodes CDR1 MNHNS and CDR2 SASEGT. Unmatched junction bases numbered 5, after V lost 3 bases and J lost 4 bases. There are 14 residues in the CDR3. This CDR3 is CASSDPGQIYGYTF. CDR3 bases: TGTGCCAGCAGTGACCCGGGACAGATCTATGGCTACACCTTC.

The chain uses TRBV5-1 and TRBJ2-7, with 7 bases matching TRBD2. Trimming took 2 bases from V and 3 from J; bases not matched to a gene: 5. Per germline, CDR1 SGHRS and CDR2 YFSETQ. This CDR3 region has 14 residues. The CDR3 sequence: CASSFLGGDYEQYF. The CDR3 region has the DNA TGCGCCAGCAGCTTTTTGGGAGGGGACTACGAGCAGTACTTC.

The V call is TRBV6-4, the J call TRBJ1-1; TRBD1 aligns across 10 bases. This CDR3 contains 18 residues. The ends lost 10 bases at V and 1 base at J; junction bases unmatched: 18. Germline V gives CDR1 MRHNA, CDR2 SNTAGT. The CDR3 here is CATISIDRGQEWNTEAFF. In DNA, the CDR3 is TGTGCCACCATTTCAATTGACAGGGGGCAAGAGTGGAACACTGAAGCTTTCTTT.

The CDR3 spells CTSSQDRRLAGRLYYEQYF. The DNA of the CDR3 is TGCACCAGCAGCCAAGATCGGAGGCTAGCGGGGAGATTATACTACGAGCAGTACTTC. The V gene is TRBV1, the J gene TRBJ2-7; the table's D call of TRBD2 was not tested on the DNA. TRBV1 is reported as a pseudogene. The CDR3 covers 19 residues.

This chain uses TRBV6-5 with TRBJ2-2; tentative D call: TRBD2 (5 bases). V was shortened by 8 bases and J by 5 bases, with 15 bases between the two germline ends. There are 14 residues in the CDR3. Germline V CDR1 and CDR2: MNHEY, SVGAGI. CDR3 sequence (DNA): TGTGCCAGCGGGCGGGCTCCGGGGACCGGGGAGCTGTTTTTT. Its translation is CASGRAPGTGELFF.

V gene TRBV5-1 combines with J gene TRBJ2-3; 7 positions match TRBD1. The V gene's germline CDR1 is SGHRS and CDR2 YFSETQ. V was clipped by 2 bases and J by 0 bases; unmatched bases: 6. The CDR3 is 16 residues long. CDR3 residues: CASSLFGQESTDTQYF. Here the CDR3 DNA reads TGCGCCAGCAGCTTATTCGGACAGGAGAGCACAGATACGCAGTATTTT.

The chain joins TRBV6-5 to TRBJ1-2; tentatively, D is TRBD1 (6 bases). This CDR3 is built from 14 residues. V lost 4 bases to trimming and J lost 5 bases, with 14 bases between them. The germline CDR1 and CDR2 sequences are MNHEY and SVGAGI. CDR3 protein: CASSFGTPLYGYTF. CDR3 bases: TGTGCCAGCAGTTTCGGGACACCACTTTATGGCTACACCTTC.